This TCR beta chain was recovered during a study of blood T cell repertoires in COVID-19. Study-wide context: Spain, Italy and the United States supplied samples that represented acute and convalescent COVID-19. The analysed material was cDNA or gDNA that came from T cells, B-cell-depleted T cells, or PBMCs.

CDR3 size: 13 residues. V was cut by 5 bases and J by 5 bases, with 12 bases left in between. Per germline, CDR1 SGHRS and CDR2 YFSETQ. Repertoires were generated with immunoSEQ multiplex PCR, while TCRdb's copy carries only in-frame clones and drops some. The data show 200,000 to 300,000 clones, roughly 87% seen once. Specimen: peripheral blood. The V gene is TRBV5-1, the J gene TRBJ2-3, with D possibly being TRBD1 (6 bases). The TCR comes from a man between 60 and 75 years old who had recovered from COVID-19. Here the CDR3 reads CASSVRGEDTQYF. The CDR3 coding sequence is TGCGCCAGCAGTGTCAGGGGCGAAGATACGCAGTATTTT.